This T cell receptor beta chain was captured by sequencing in a study of OX40 agonist ivuxolimab in advanced cancers. Study information: There were three patients with partial responses, one having hepatocellular carcinoma and two cutaneous melanoma.

The CDR3 loop spans 14 amino acids. V lost 3 bases, J lost 7 bases, and 15 bases lay in between. Germline-derived CDR1 and CDR2 are KGHSH and LQKENI. The table came from immunoSEQ multiplex PCR; TCRdb's copy has only in-frame clones and leaves some out. The sample holds over 85,000 clones, 93% seen once. Here the sequenced sample was CD4+ or CD8+ T cells sorted from blood, taken in a trial of the OX40 agonist ivuxolimab. The TCR comes from an adult with an advanced solid tumor such as melanoma, head and neck, liver or kidney cancer. The rearrangement links TRBV18 to TRBJ1-1; D perhaps matches TRBD1 (5 bases). The CDR3 DNA reads as TGTGCCAGCTCACCTAATTACCGGGACGGTGAAGCTTTCTTT. Amino acid sequence: CASSPNYRDGEAFF.